Listed here are 18 T cell receptor beta chains from one sample, sequenced in a study of chemoradiotherapy in HPV16-positive cancers. The protocol was immunoSEQ multiplex PCR, while the TCRdb copy is restricted to in-frame clones and leaves out a portion. The sample shows around 6,200 clones, 70% to 80% of them seen only once. The material was tumor tissue, obtained from a patient who underwent chemoradiotherapy. All receptors come from a human donor with HPV-associated anogenital cancer.

CDR3 amino acids: CATSREKTSGPSNIQYF. The CDR3 coding sequence is TGTGCCACCAGCAGAGAAAAGACTAGCGGGCCCTCAAACATTCAGTACTTC. The rearrangement uses TRBV15 and TRBJ2-4, with 10 bases lining up with TRBD2. Looked up from germline, CDR1 is LNHNV and CDR2 is YYDKDF (reference sequence). The CDR3 is 17 amino acids. J lost 6 bases, V lost 0 bases, and 8 bases had no gene match.

The gene calls are TRBV7-3 and TRBJ1-2; a possible D gene is TRBD1 (6 bases). This CDR3 contains 14 residues. Germline V lookup: CDR1 SGHTA, CDR2 FQGTGA. V lost 3 bases and J lost 2, with 10 bases in between. The CDR3 nucleotides read TGTGCCAGCAGCTTGGGGCAGGGGAACTATGGCTACACCTTC. It encodes CASSLGQGNYGYTF.

V and J are TRBV19 and TRBJ1-5; maybe TRBD1 (6 bases). The CDR3 extends over 18 amino acids. Trimming left V 5 bases short and J 0 bases short, with 20 bases between. CDR1 is LNHDA and CDR2 is SQIVND in the germline V gene (reference sequence). The CDR3 bases are TGTGCCAGTAGTCCGGACAGCCAGGGGATATATAGCAATCAGCCCCAGCATTTT. Residues: CASSPDSQGIYSNQPQHF.

This rearrangement joins TRBV28 to TRBJ2-7, with D possibly called TRBD1 or TRBD2 (6 bases each). Germline V CDR1 and CDR2: MDHEN, SYDVKM. Trimming removed 6 bases from V and 0 bases from J, with 15 bases in between. The CDR3 runs to 15 residues. The CDR3 protein is CASRPWGDNSYEQYF. CDR3 sequence (DNA): TGTGCCAGCAGACCATGGGGGGACAACTCCTACGAGCAGTACTTC.

In this sample, this clone turned up once. CDR3 amino acids: CASSPKQGAPYEQYF. DNA for the CDR3: TGTGCCAGCTCACCCAAGCAGGGGGCCCCCTACGAGCAGTACTTC. This chain uses TRBV18 with TRBJ2-7, with TRBD1 identical over 8 bases. V lost 3 bases to trimming and J lost 2 bases; unmatched junction nucleotides: 6. This CDR3 has 15 residues. Germline V lookup: CDR1 KGHSH, CDR2 LQKENI.

The CDR3 loop reads CASRVTGGSETQYF. CDR3 DNA: TGCGCCAGCAGAGTGACAGGGGGCTCAGAGACCCAGTACTTC. The V gene is TRBV5-1, the J gene TRBJ2-5; 10 nucleotides agree with TRBD1. CDR3 length: 14 amino acids. The germline V gene encodes CDR1 SGHRS and CDR2 YFSETQ. The junction had 5 bases not matched to a gene; V was cut back by 5 bases and J by 4 bases.

This chain links TRBV4-2 with TRBJ2-2; TRBD2 agrees at 12 bases. V lost 1 base and J lost 6; bases outside the gene matches: 6. The CDR3 is made up of 17 amino acids. Germline lookup yields CDR1 LGHNA and CDR2 YNFKEQ. For the CDR3, the DNA is TGTGCCAGCAGCCAAGCTAGCGGGGGGGCCGAGGCCGGGGAGCTGTTTTTT. Its protein product is CASSQASGGAEAGELFF.

The V gene is TRBV7-9, the J gene TRBJ2-2, with D hard to call. V was cut by 5 bases and J by 6 bases, with 16 bases left in between. Per the germline V gene, CDR1 is SEHNR and CDR2 is FQNEAQ (reference sequence). The CDR3 totals 15 residues. The CDR3 region has the DNA TGTGCCAGCAGCAGGAATCAAGAGTTTTCCGGGGAGCTGTTTTTT. As protein: CASSRNQEFSGELFF.

V usage is TRBV10-3 and J usage is TRBJ1-2; D perhaps matches TRBD1 (6 bases). The CDR3 length is 13 residues. Germline assignment: CDR1 ENHRY and CDR2 SYGVKD. Trimming left V 1 base short and J 8 bases short, with 11 bases between. In DNA, the CDR3 is TGTGCCATCAGTGAGTTGCACAGGGACGGCTACACCTTC. This translates into CAISELHRDGYTF.

This clone was seen just once. J is TRBJ2-1 and V is TRBV9; D might be TRBD1 or TRBD2, each matching 6 bases. V was clipped by 3 bases and J by 4 bases, with 14 bases between them. Germline loops: CDR1 SGDLS, CDR2 YYNGEE. This CDR3 is built from 15 residues. The CDR3 DNA follows: TGTGCCAGCAGCGCCATCCTAGGGGGGTACAATGAGCAGTTCTTC. The encoded protein is CASSAILGGYNEQFF.

The V and J genes are TRBV29-1 and TRBJ2-2, with D possibly TRBD1 on 6 matching bases. V gave up 2 bases and J gave up 2 bases, with 9 bases separating them. This CDR3 comprises 14 residues. CDR1 and CDR2 (germline): SQVTM, ANQGSEA. In DNA, the CDR3 is TGCAGCGTTGAACAGGGGCTTAACACCGGGGAGCTGTTTTTT. This encodes CSVEQGLNTGELFF.

The chain has TRBV15 and TRBJ1-2; 7 positions match TRBD1. Trimming removed 5 bases from V and 8 bases from J; junction bases left unmatched: 8. The CDR3 covers 13 residues. Germline V gives CDR1 LNHNV, CDR2 YYDKDF (reference sequence). The CDR3, as DNA: TGTGCCACCAGCGCCTCCCCGGGACAGGGCTACACCTTC. It encodes CATSASPGQGYTF. Full variable domain (outside the CDR3, taken from reference TRBV15 and TRBJ1-2): DAMVIQNPRYQVTQFGKPVTLSCSQTLNHNVMYWYQQKSSQAPKLLFHYYDKDFNNEADTPDNFQSRRPNTSFCFLDIRSPGLGDTAMYLCATSASPGQGYTFGSGTRLTVV.

Turning to this clone: Other DNA sequences from this sample encode an identical CDR3 as well. V is TRBV5-1 and J is TRBJ2-2; D is possibly TRBD1 (5 bases). CDR3 length equals 13 residues. Germline V lookup: CDR1 SGHRS, CDR2 YFSETQ. V shed 4 bases and J shed 6 bases, with 10 bases lying between them. The chain's CDR3 is CASSLGQAGELFF. CDR3 coding DNA: TGCGCCAGCAGCCTGGGGCAAGCCGGGGAGCTGTTTTTT.

The rearrangement links TRBV11-2 to TRBJ1-1, with D possibly TRBD1 on 5 matching bases. V lost 0 bases to trimming and J lost 7 bases, with 9 bases between them. The CDR3 spans 13 residues. From germline, CDR1 is SGHAT and CDR2 FQNNGV. The CDR3 coding sequence is TGTGCCAGCAGCTTAGATGGGGGGGTTGAAGCTTTCTTT. It is translated as CASSLDGGVEAFF.

Only a few counts were recorded for this clone. The V call is TRBV25-1, the J call TRBJ2-1; D not resolved. CDR3 size: 10 residues. Deletions cut 8 bases from V and 5 bases from J, with 4 bases between. The germline V gene has CDR1 MGHDK and CDR2 SYGVNS. The CDR3 here is CASWNNEQFF. In nucleotides, the CDR3 is TGTGCCAGCTGGAACAATGAGCAGTTCTTC. The full variable domain, rest sourced from reference TRBV25-1 and TRBJ2-1, is EADIYQTPRYLVIGTGKKITLECSQTMGHDKMYWYQQDPGMELHLIHYSYGVNSTEKGDLSSESTVSRIRTEHFPLTLESARPSHTSQYLCASWNNEQFFGPGTRLTVL.

Here the CDR3 reads CASSLDADPYEQYF. Written as DNA, the CDR3 is TGCGCCAGCAGCTTGGACGCAGACCCCTACGAGCAGTACTTC. This rearrangement joins TRBV5-1 to TRBJ2-7; D unresolved. Germline loops: CDR1 SGHRS, CDR2 YFSETQ. This CDR3 contains 14 residues. The ends were cut back, 0 bases at V and 2 bases at J, with 9 bases in the middle.

This chain connects TRBV7-2 to TRBJ1-2; D not certain. Germline CDR1 reads SGHTA; CDR2 reads FQGNSA. V lost 1 base and J 3 bases, leaving 6 bases between the germline ends. The CDR3 sequence is 13 residues long. The CDR3 loop is CASSLGGYYGYTF. In nucleotides, the CDR3 is TGTGCCAGCAGCTTAGGCGGATACTATGGCTACACCTTC.

This clone was counted between two and nine times. The chain recombines TRBV28 with TRBJ1-6; D is possibly TRBD1 (5 bases). This CDR3 has 14 amino acids. The germline V gene has CDR1 MDHEN and CDR2 SYDVKM. Trimming removed 6 bases at V and 5 bases at J, with 11 bases between. The CDR3 region is CASSPGQNNSPLHF. CDR3 bases: TGTGCCAGCAGCCCAGGGCAGAATAATTCACCCCTCCACTTT.